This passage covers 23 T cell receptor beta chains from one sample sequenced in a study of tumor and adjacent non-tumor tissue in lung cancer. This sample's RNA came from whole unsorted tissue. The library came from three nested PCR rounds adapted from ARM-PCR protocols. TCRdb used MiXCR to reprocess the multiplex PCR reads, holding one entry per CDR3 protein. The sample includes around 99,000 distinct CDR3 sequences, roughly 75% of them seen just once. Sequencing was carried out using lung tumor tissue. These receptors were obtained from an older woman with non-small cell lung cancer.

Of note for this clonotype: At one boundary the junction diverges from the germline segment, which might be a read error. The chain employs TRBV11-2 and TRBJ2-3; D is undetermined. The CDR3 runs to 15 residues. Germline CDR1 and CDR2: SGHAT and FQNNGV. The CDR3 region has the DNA TGTCCCAGCAGCGCCACCGCGACGGCCATAGATACGCAGTATTTT. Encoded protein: CPSSATATAIDTQYF.

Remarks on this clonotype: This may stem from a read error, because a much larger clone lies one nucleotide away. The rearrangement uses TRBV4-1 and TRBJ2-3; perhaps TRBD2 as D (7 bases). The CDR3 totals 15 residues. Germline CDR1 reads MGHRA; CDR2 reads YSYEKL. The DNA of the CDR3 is TGCGCCAGCAGCCAAGTGGGGGGGCCCACAGATATGCAGTATTTT. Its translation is CASSQVGGPTDMQYF.

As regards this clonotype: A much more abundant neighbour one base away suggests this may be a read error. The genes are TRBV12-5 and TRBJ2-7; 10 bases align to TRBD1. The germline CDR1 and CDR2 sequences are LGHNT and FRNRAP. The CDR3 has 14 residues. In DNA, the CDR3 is TGTGATAGTGGCTGGGACAGGGGATGGGACGAGCAGTACTTC. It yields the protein CDSGWDRGWDEQYF.

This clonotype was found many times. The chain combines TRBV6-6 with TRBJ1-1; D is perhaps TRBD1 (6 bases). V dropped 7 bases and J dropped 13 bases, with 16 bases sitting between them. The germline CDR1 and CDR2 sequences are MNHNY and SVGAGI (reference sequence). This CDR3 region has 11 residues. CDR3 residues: CASIIQGRVFF. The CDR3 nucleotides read TGTGCCAGCATCATACAGGGTCGGGTTTTCTTT.

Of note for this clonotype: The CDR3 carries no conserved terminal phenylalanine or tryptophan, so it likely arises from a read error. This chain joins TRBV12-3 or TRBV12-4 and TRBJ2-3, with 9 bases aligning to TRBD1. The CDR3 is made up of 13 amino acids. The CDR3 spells CTSRTGGTDTQYT. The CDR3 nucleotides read TGTACCAGCAGGACAGGGGGCACAGATACGCAGTATACT.

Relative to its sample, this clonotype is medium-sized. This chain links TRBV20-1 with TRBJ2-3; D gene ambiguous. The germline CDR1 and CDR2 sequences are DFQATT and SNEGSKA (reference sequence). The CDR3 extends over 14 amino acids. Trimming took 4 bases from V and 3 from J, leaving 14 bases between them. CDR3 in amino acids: CSATSPWDTDTQYF. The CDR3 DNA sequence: TGCAGTGCTACATCCCCTTGGGATACAGATACGCAGTATTTT.

This CDR3 reads CASSPRTGKDQPQHF. In nucleotides, the CDR3 is TGCGCCAGCAGCCCGCGGACAGGGAAGGATCAGCCCCAGCATTTT. The chain is built from TRBV5-1 and TRBJ1-5; 8 bases line up with TRBD1. CDR1 and CDR2 from the germline V gene are SGHRS and YFSETQ. This CDR3 contains 15 residues. Unmatched junction bases numbered 8, after V lost 4 bases and J lost 5 bases.

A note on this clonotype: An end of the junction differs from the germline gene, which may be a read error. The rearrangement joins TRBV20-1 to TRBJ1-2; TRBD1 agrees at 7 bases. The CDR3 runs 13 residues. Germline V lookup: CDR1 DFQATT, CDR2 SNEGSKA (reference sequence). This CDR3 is CSVRGQGGYDYTF. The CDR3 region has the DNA TGCAGTGTTAGGGGGCAGGGGGGCTATGACTACACCTTC.

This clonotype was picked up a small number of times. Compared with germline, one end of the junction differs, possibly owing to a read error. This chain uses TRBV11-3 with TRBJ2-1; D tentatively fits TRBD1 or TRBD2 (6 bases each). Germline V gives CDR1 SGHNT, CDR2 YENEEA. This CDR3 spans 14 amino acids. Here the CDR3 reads CATSLGGPDNEQLF. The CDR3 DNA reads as TGTGCCACCTCCCTAGGGGGGCCTGACAATGAGCAGCTCTTC.

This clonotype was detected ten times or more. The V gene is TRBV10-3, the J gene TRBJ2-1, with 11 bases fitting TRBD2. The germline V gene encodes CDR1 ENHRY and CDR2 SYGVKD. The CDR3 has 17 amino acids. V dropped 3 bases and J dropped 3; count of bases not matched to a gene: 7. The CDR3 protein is CAISEPGLADGYNEQFF. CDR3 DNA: TGTGCCATCAGTGAACCGGGACTAGCGGATGGCTACAATGAGCAGTTCTTC.

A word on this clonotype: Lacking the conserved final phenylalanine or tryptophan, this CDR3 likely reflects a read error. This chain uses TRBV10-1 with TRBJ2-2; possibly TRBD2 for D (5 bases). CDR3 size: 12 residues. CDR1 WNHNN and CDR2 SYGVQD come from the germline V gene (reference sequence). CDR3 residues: CASARIAGELFC. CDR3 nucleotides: TGCGCCAGCGCTAGAATTGCCGGGGAACTGTTTTGT.

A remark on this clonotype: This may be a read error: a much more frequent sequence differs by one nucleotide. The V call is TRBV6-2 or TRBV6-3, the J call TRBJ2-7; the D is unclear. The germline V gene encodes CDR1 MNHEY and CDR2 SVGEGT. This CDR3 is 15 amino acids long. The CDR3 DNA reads TGTGCCAACAGTTACGGACGGTGGTCGATATACGAGCAGTACTTC. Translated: CANSYGRWSIYEQYF.

CDR3 DNA: TGCAGTCAGAATAGTGGCAATGAGCAGTTCTTC. As protein: CSQNSGNEQFF. The chain joins TRBV20-1 to TRBJ2-1; no definite D call. The ends were cut back, 8 bases at V and 6 bases at J, with 11 bases in the middle. This CDR3 is built from 11 residues. The germline V gene has CDR1 DFQATT and CDR2 SNEGSKA (reference sequence).

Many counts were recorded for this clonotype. The CDR3 DNA reads as TGTGCCAGCAGCTCCCTAAAGCAGGGGGACTACAATGAGCAGTTCTTC. As protein: CASSSLKQGDYNEQFF. This sequence joins TRBV7-9 and TRBJ2-1, with TRBD1 identical over 7 bases. Germline V CDR1 and CDR2: SEHNR, FQNEAQ (reference sequence). V gave up 4 bases and J gave up 3 bases; unmatched junction bases: 9. This CDR3 is built from 16 residues.

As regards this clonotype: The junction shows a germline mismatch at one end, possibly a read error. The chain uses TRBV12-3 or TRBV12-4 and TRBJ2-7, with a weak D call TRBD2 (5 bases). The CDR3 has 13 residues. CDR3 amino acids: CASGRIGLREHYF. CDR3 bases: TGTGCCAGCGGAAGGATAGGGTTGAGGGAGCACTACTTC.

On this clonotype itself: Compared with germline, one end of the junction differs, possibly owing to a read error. The CDR3 here is CSITSGGGTDTQYF. The DNA for the CDR3 is TGCAGCATTACCAGTGGAGGCGGCACAGATACTCAGTATTTT. V usage is TRBV29-1 and J usage is TRBJ2-3, with a weak D call TRBD2 (5 bases). Germline lookup yields CDR1 SQVTM and CDR2 ANQGSEA. This CDR3 is 14 amino acids long.

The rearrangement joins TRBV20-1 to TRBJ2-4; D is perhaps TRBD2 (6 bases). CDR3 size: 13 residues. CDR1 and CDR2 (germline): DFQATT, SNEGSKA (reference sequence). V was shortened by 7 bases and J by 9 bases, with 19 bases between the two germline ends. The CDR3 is CSGGGEEGIIQYF. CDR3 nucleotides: TGCAGTGGGGGAGGAGAGGAGGGGATCATTCAGTACTTC.

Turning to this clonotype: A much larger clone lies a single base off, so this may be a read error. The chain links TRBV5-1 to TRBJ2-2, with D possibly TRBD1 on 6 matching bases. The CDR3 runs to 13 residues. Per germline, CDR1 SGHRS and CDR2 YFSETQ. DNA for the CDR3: TGCGCCAACAGCCGGGACAACGCCGGGGAGCTGTTTTTT. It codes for CANSRDNAGELFF.

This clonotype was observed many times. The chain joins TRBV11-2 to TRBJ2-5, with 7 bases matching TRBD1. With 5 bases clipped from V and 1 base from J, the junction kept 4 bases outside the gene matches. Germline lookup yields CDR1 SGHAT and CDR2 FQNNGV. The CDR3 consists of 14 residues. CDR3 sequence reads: CASSLGTVQETQYF. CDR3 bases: TGTGCCAGCAGCCTAGGGACAGTCCAAGAGACCCAGTACTTC.

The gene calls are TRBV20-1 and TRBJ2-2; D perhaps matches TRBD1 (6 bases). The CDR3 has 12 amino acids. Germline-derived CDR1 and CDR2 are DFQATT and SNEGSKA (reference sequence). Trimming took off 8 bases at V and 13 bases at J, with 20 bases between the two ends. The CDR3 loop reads CSTNGQTVVLFF. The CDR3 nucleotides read TGCAGTACTAATGGACAGACCGTGGTGCTGTTTTTT.

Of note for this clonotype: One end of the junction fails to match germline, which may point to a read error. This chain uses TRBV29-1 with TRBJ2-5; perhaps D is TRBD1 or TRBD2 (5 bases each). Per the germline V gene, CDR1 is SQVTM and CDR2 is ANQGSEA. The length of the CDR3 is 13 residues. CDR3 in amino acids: CSVVKDGAMAHYF. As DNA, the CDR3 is TGCAGCGTTGTTAAGGACGGGGCGATGGCCCACTACTTC.

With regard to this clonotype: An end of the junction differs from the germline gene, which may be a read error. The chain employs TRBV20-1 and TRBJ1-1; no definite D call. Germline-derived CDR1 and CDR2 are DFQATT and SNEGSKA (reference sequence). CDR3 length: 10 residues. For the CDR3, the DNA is TGCAGTGCTCATGATAGGGAAGCTATCTTT. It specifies CSAHDREAIF.

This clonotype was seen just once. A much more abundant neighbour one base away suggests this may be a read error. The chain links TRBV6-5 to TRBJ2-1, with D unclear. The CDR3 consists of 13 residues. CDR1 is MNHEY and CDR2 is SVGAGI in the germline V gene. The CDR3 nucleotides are TGTACCAGCAGTGACGCCTTCGGAGATGAGCAGTTCTTC. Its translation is CTSSDAFGDEQFF.